These 17 T cell receptor beta chains share one sample of origin, sequenced in a study of T cell changes during pregnancy in multiple sclerosis. Profiling relied on immunoSEQ multiplex PCR, and the TCRdb table lists in-frame clones only, not all of them. Altogether over 10,000 clones are present, about 90% being singletons, with the ten largest covering 8% to 9%. The sample consisted of CD8+ T cells from peripheral blood mononuclear cells, taken in the first trimester of pregnancy. These receptors were taken from a female donor with multiple sclerosis, enrolled in a pregnancy study.

This rearrangement joins TRBV9 to TRBJ1-1, with TRBD1 matching 9 bases. V was clipped by 4 bases and J by 3 bases; unmatched bases: 7. Germline V gene data show CDR1 as SGDLS and CDR2 as YYNGEE. The CDR3 has 15 residues. This CDR3 is CASSFTGGKDTEAFF. In nucleotides, the CDR3 is TGTGCCAGCAGCTTTACAGGGGGCAAGGACACTGAAGCTTTCTTT.

V and J are TRBV4-3 and TRBJ1-2, with 8 bases lining up with TRBD1. Looked up from germline, CDR1 is LGHNA and CDR2 is YSLEER. This CDR3 contains 16 residues. V gave up 0 bases and J gave up 7 bases; unmatched junction bases: 10. CDR3 in amino acids: CASSQERAGGSVGYTF. CDR3 in DNA: TGCGCCAGCAGCCAAGAGCGGGCAGGGGGCAGCGTTGGCTACACCTTC.

This chain joins TRBV27 and TRBJ2-3, with 7 bases aligning to TRBD1. Trimming cost V 2 bases and J 4 bases; bases outside gene matches: 9. The CDR3 consists of 16 residues. Germline CDR1 MNHEY, CDR2 SMNVEV (reference sequence). The CDR3 loop reads CASSLIGGIGSDTQYF. For the CDR3, the DNA is TGTGCCAGCAGTTTAATAGGGGGCATTGGTTCAGATACGCAGTATTTT.

The chain joins TRBV6-1 to TRBJ2-7; the match to TRBD1 covers 7 bases. CDR1 is MNHNS, CDR2 SASEGT, per germline. This CDR3 has 15 amino acids. With 6 bases clipped from V and 5 bases from J, the junction kept 13 bases outside the gene matches. CDR3 DNA: TGTGCCAGCAGGCCCACGGGACAGTCGGCCCACGAGCAGTACTTC. It is translated as CASRPTGQSAHEQYF.

The J gene is TRBJ1-2, the V gene TRBV14; possibly TRBD1 for D (5 bases). V was cut by 4 bases and J by 1 base, with 10 bases left in between. CDR3 size: 14 residues. The germline gives CDR1 SGHDN, CDR2 FVKESK. The CDR3 protein is CASSRYRNNYGYTF. DNA of the CDR3: TGTGCCAGCAGCCGTTACAGGAATAACTATGGCTACACCTTC.

The chain employs TRBV5-6 and TRBJ2-3; the match to TRBD2 covers 8 bases. V was clipped by 0 bases and J by 4 bases; unmatched bases: 10. Germline V gene data show CDR1 as SGHDT and CDR2 as YYEEEE. The CDR3 consists of 17 residues. CDR3 nucleotide sequence: TGTGCCAGCAGCTTGGTAGGACGGGGGGGCGCCCCAGATACGCAGTATTTT. Its translation is CASSLVGRGGAPDTQYF.

V is TRBV9 and J is TRBJ2-5; 8 nucleotides line up with TRBD2. The CDR3 is made up of 17 amino acids. Germline CDR1 and CDR2: SGDLS and YYNGEE. The J segment lost 5 bases and the V segment lost 0 bases, leaving 12 bases of the junction unmatched. The CDR3 DNA is TGTGCCAGCAGCGTAGAGGCTCGGGGGGGGGCCGGGGAGACCCAGTACTTC. It translates to CASSVEARGGAGETQYF.

This rearrangement joins TRBV30 to TRBJ2-1; no firm D call. CDR3 length: 15 amino acids. V shed 2 bases and J shed 0 bases, with 11 bases lying between them. Germline V gene data show CDR1 as GTSNPN and CDR2 as SVGIG (reference sequence). The CDR3 sequence is CAWSSTYLSYNEQFF. CDR3 bases: TGTGCCTGGAGTTCCACATACCTCTCCTACAATGAGCAGTTCTTC.

V is TRBV18 and J is TRBJ2-7; D is ambiguous. V dropped 3 bases and J dropped 1 base, with 7 bases sitting between them. Germline V gene sequence: CDR1 KGHSH, CDR2 LQKENI. The CDR3 extends over 13 amino acids. The CDR3 spells CASSPPGSYEQYF. CDR3 DNA: TGTGCCAGCTCACCCCCGGGTTCCTACGAGCAGTACTTC.

V and J are TRBV19 and TRBJ2-1; D is possibly TRBD2 (5 bases). The CDR3 runs to 15 residues. Germline V gene sequence: CDR1 LNHDA, CDR2 SQIVND (reference sequence). The germline V and J ends were trimmed by 0 bases and 7 bases, with 13 bases remaining between them. CDR3 in DNA: TGTGCCAGTAGTATAGACTTGGACTTCCTGAATGAGCAGTTCTTC. Protein: CASSIDLDFLNEQFF.

The V and J genes are TRBV5-1 and TRBJ1-2; TRBD1 agrees at 11 bases. V shed 4 bases and J 0 bases; nucleotides not matched to a gene: 11. The length of the CDR3 is 18 residues. Germline V gives CDR1 SGHRS, CDR2 YFSETQ. CDR3 loop: CASSLGWTGGSSNYGYTF. The CDR3 bases are TGCGCCAGCAGCCTGGGCTGGACAGGGGGCTCCTCTAACTATGGCTACACCTTC.

Only a few counts were recorded for this clone. J is TRBJ2-2 and V is TRBV6-4; 7 bases map to TRBD2. V shed 2 bases and J 4 bases; nucleotides not matched to a gene: 1. The length of the CDR3 is 14 residues. The germline gives CDR1 MRHNA, CDR2 SNTAGT. As DNA, the CDR3 is TGTGCCAGCAGTGACGGGGGGGGCACCGGGGAGCTGTTTTTT. It yields the protein CASSDGGGTGELFF.

This chain links TRBV30 with TRBJ1-5, with D maybe TRBD1 (5 bases). Germline V gene sequence: CDR1 GTSNPN, CDR2 SVGIG (reference sequence). The CDR3 has 13 amino acids. The V end lost 5 bases, the J end lost 7 bases, and 15 bases lay between the germline ends. CDR3 nucleotides: TGTGCCTGGGCCCCTTGGGGGGAACAGCCCCAGCATTTT. Translation: CAWAPWGEQPQHF.

The chain uses TRBV9 and TRBJ1-2, with TRBD1 matching over 7 bases. CDR3 length equals 18 residues. Trimming cost V 3 bases and J 3 bases; bases outside gene matches: 17. CDR1 SGDLS and CDR2 YYNGEE come from the germline V gene. This CDR3 reads CASSGPRTGPNPHYGYTF. In nucleotides, the CDR3 is TGTGCCAGCAGCGGCCCTAGGACAGGACCTAACCCACACTATGGCTACACCTTC.

V and J are TRBV28 and TRBJ1-1, with D possibly matching TRBD1 (5 bases). Germline CDR1 is MDHEN and CDR2 is SYDVKM. The CDR3 length is 16 residues. V was cut by 6 bases and J by 3 bases, with 20 bases left in between. CDR3 loop: CASSYSSGGGDTEAFF. DNA for the CDR3: TGTGCCAGCAGCTACTCGTCGGGGGGTGGGGACACTGAAGCTTTCTTT.

V and J are TRBV5-1 and TRBJ2-5; D gene ambiguous. The V end was cut by 1 base, the J end by 5 bases, with 3 bases between. Germline CDR1 and CDR2: SGHRS and YFSETQ. The CDR3 loop spans 11 amino acids. DNA for the CDR3: TGCGCCAGCAGCTTGTATGAGACCCAGTACTTC. Translation: CASSLYETQYF.

This chain connects TRBV4-1 to TRBJ2-7, with TRBD1 as a possible D gene (5 bases). The CDR3 has 15 amino acids. V lost 4 bases and J lost 1, with 14 bases in between. CDR1 and CDR2 from the germline V gene are MGHRA and YSYEKL. Here the CDR3 DNA reads TGCGCCAGCAGCCTCGGTCCAGGGAAATCCTACGAGCAGTACTTC. Translation gives CASSLGPGKSYEQYF.